This entry lists 9 T cell receptor beta chains sequenced from one sample in a study of cytomegalovirus exposure and HLA in healthy donors. The PCR had 60 Vbeta and 13 Jbeta primers. Measured with immunoSEQ multiplex PCR; TCRdb has only the in-frame clones, and not every one. The table lists some 66,000 clones, more than 70% of them singletons, with approximately 9.9% in the top ten. The specimen sequenced was PBMCs. Receptors were obtained from a middle-aged man in good health and CMV-seronegative.

V and J are TRBV2 and TRBJ1-1; tentatively, D is TRBD1 (6 bases). V lost 8 bases and J lost 1, with 14 bases in between. Germline assignment: CDR1 SNHLY and CDR2 FYNNEI. This CDR3 has 14 amino acids. CDR3 in amino acids: CASQNPGANTEAFF. CDR3 nucleotide sequence: TGTGCCAGCCAGAACCCAGGGGCGAACACTGAAGCTTTCTTT.

The chain links TRBV28 to TRBJ2-6, with 8 bases fitting TRBD1. Trimming took 4 bases from V and 4 from J; bases not matched to a gene: 6. The CDR3 is 16 residues long. Germline CDR1 and CDR2: MDHEN and SYDVKM. CDR3 in DNA: TGTGCCAGCAGTTCGCAGGGGGCGTTCGGGGCCAACGTCCTGACTTTC. It encodes CASSSQGAFGANVLTF.

This chain joins TRBV18 and TRBJ2-2; D gene ambiguous. The CDR3 has 14 residues. With 1 base removed from V and 3 bases from J, the gap between germline ends came to 6 bases. Per the germline V gene, CDR1 is KGHSH and CDR2 is LQKENI. Here the CDR3 reads CASSPRYDTGELFF. In DNA, the CDR3 is TGTGCCAGCTCACCACGTTATGACACCGGGGAGCTGTTTTTT.

V and J are TRBV18 and TRBJ1-1; D is unclear. The CDR3 spans 13 residues. The germline gives CDR1 KGHSH, CDR2 LQKENI. Trimming stripped 5 bases from V and 10 bases from J, with 17 bases between. The CDR3 coding sequence is TGTGCCAGCTCAGGTCCTACAGATCCGAGAGCTTTCTTT. Protein sequence: CASSGPTDPRAFF.

This clone came up a few times. V is TRBV4-1 and J is TRBJ2-7; 8 nucleotides match TRBD2. The V gene end was trimmed by 0 bases and the J gene end by 3 bases; junction bases not matched to a gene: 4. Per the germline V gene, CDR1 is MGHRA and CDR2 is YSYEKL. CDR3 length: 15 residues. CDR3 region: CASSQEGTRIYEQYF. CDR3 coding DNA: TGCGCCAGCAGCCAAGAGGGGACTAGAATCTACGAGCAGTACTTC.

About this clone itself: The junction shows a germline mismatch at one end, possibly a read error. The rearrangement joins TRBV7-9 to TRBJ2-2; 11 bases are shared with TRBD2. This CDR3 spans 15 amino acids. Germline CDR1 reads SEHNR; CDR2 reads FQNEAQ (reference sequence). The CDR3 nucleotides read TGTTCCAGCTTAGATACTAGCGGGAGCGGCGGGGAGCTGTTTTTT. This translates into CSSLDTSGSGGELFF.

The rearrangement joins TRBV5-4 to TRBJ2-2; 7 bases match TRBD1. Trimming removed 3 bases from V and 4 bases from J; junction bases left unmatched: 3. Looked up from germline, CDR1 is SGHNT and CDR2 is YYREEE (reference sequence). The CDR3 sequence is 14 residues long. The CDR3 sequence is CASSSRQGTGELFF. The CDR3 DNA follows: TGTGCCAGCAGCTCGCGACAGGGCACCGGGGAGCTGTTTTTT.

The rearrangement uses TRBV10-2 and TRBJ2-5; D is possibly TRBD2 (5 bases). The germline gives CDR1 WSHSY, CDR2 SAAADI. The ends were cut back, 5 bases at V and 0 bases at J, with 19 bases in the middle. CDR3 length: 17 residues. Here the CDR3 reads CASSPSRSRGYQETQYF. CDR3 DNA sequence: TGCGCCAGCAGTCCGTCCCGGTCCCGGGGTTACCAAGAGACCCAGTACTTC.

The chain combines TRBV2 with TRBJ1-6; 9 nucleotides align to TRBD1. Germline V gene data show CDR1 as SNHLY and CDR2 as FYNNEI. V shed 3 bases and J 11 bases; nucleotides not matched to a gene: 5. There are 14 residues in the CDR3. The CDR3 is CASSEGQGATPLHF. The CDR3 DNA is TGTGCCAGCAGTGAGGGACAGGGAGCGACACCCCTCCACTTT.